This T cell receptor beta chain appears in the sequencing data of a study of blood T cell repertoires in COVID-19. Study information: Nucleic acid was either cDNA or gDNA, and it came from T cells, B-cell-depleted T cells, or PBMCs.

Clones were read by immunoSEQ multiplex PCR, and TCRdb kept only the in-frame ones, dropping some. The data contain about 260,000 clones, 85% to 90% of them singletons. V shed 4 bases and J shed 2 bases, with 10 bases lying between them. The CDR3 runs 14 residues. Germline V CDR1 and CDR2: SNHLY, FYNNEI. This TCR derives from a woman aged 30 to 39 with acute COVID-19. This chain uses TRBV2 with TRBJ2-3; D perhaps matches TRBD2 (6 bases). Sequenced: PBMCs or T cells enriched from blood (not recorded which). CDR3 protein: CASSGPSATDTQYF. CDR3 in DNA: TGTGCCAGCAGTGGGCCTAGCGCCACAGATACGCAGTATTTT.